The subject of this entry is one T cell receptor beta chain. Its target is not known. The data derive from a study of cytotoxic CD8 clonotypes in ibrutinib-treated CLL. CDR1 and CDR2 from the germline V gene are SNHLY and FYNNEI. The V and J ends lost 6 bases and 5 bases, in that order; junction bases with no gene match: 6. The CDR3 spans 14 residues. Depth targeted 1 in 200,000 to 1 in 1 million T cells, averaging 10x coverage per clonotype. Assay: immunoSEQ multiplex PCR; the TCRdb copy retains only in-frame clones and omits some. Here the sample spans 52,000 or so clones, 50% to 70% being singletons. Whole-study results and caveats: Clonality at baseline surpassed age-matched healthy donors and tracked circulating CD8+ T-cell counts.

The input for sequencing was PBMCs, taken at disease progression, from a patient treated with ibrutinib. The chain couples TRBV2 to TRBJ2-1; 8 bases match TRBD2. This TCR derives from a human donor with chronic lymphocytic leukemia. Written as DNA, the CDR3 is TGTGCCAGCAGGAATAGCGGGAACAACAATGAGCAGTTCTTC. As protein: CASRNSGNNNEQFF.